The clone carrying this TCR beta chain was found many times. What it recognizes is unknown. Trimming took 3 bases from V and 5 from J, leaving 22 bases between them. CDR1 is DFQATT, CDR2 SNEGSKA, per germline (reference sequence). This CDR3 comprises 16 residues. Unique molecular identifiers were affixed to single, distinct cDNA molecules. TCRdb reprocessed the 5' RACE reads via MiXCR and lists one record per CDR3 protein. The repertoire holds 60,000 to 70,000 distinct CDR3 sequences, with approximately 6% as singletons. The data originate from a study of early T cells in non-severe SARS-CoV-2 infection. Study context: Sequencing was performed on bulk RNA from unsorted whole blood, leaving chains unpaired. The study, taken as a whole, reports: VDJdb matching favored anti-spike CD8 responses, missing private and CD4 specificities.

Here the sequenced sample was whole blood, taken at baseline. The J gene is TRBJ1-1, the V gene TRBV20-1; D is uncertain. The TCR originated in an adult who was a healthcare worker with PCR-confirmed SARS-CoV-2 infection or an uninfected control (not recorded which). The CDR3 loop is CSASPLGRPAGTEAFF. CDR3 DNA sequence: TGCAGTGCTAGCCCCCTCGGGCGGCCCGCGGGGACTGAAGCTTTCTTT.